The 6 T cell receptor beta chains reported below all come from one sample, sequenced in a study of T cell responses to AZD1222 COVID-19 vaccine. Assay used: immunoSEQ multiplex PCR; TCRdb lists only in-frame clones, some missing. The sample contains roughly 98,000 clones, roughly nine tenths of which appear only once. The sample was peripheral blood, taken on day 0 of AZD1222 vaccination. Receptors originate from an adult in good health.

This chain connects TRBV9 to TRBJ2-7, with 7 bases fitting TRBD1. Germline V gene data show CDR1 as SGDLS and CDR2 as YYNGEE. This CDR3 has 16 amino acids. Germline trimming cut 4 bases from V and 3 bases from J; bases unmatched to any gene: 13. The CDR3 nucleotides are TGTGCCAGCAGCTCCTCCCGAGCCGACAGGGTCTACGAGCAGTACTTC. It translates to CASSSSRADRVYEQYF. The variable domain in full, completed from reference TRBV9 and TRBJ2-7, reads DSGVTQTPKHLITATGQRVTLRCSPRSGDLSVYWYQQSLDQGLQFLIQYYNGEERAKGNILERFSAQQFPDLHSELNLSSLELGDSALYFCASSSSRADRVYEQYFGPGTRLTVT.

The J gene is TRBJ2-7, the V gene TRBV5-4; 8 positions agree with TRBD2. CDR3 length equals 13 residues. CDR1 is SGHNT, CDR2 YYREEE, per germline (reference sequence). V trimming: 1 base; J trimming: 5 bases; junction bases outside the gene matches: 2. The CDR3 here is CASSLTGGDEQYF. DNA for the CDR3: TGTGCCAGCAGCTTGACCGGGGGGGACGAGCAGTACTTC.

The chain uses TRBV11-2 and TRBJ1-2; the D is unclear. The CDR3 sequence is 13 residues long. The V gene lost 4 bases and the J gene lost 4 bases, with 10 bases spanning the gap. The germline V gene has CDR1 SGHAT and CDR2 FQNNGV. CDR3 in amino acids: CASSSSGPYGYTF. CDR3 nucleotides: TGTGCCAGCAGCTCTTCCGGTCCCTATGGCTACACCTTC.

This clone was found a few times. This chain uses TRBV4-1 with TRBJ2-7; D is possibly TRBD2 (6 bases). Germline V gene lookup returns CDR1 MGHRA and CDR2 YSYEKL. The V end lost 2 bases, the J end lost 2 bases, and 10 bases lay between the germline ends. The CDR3 spans 14 residues. This CDR3 reads CASSQLGLAYEQYF. CDR3 nucleotide sequence: TGCGCCAGCAGCCAACTGGGACTTGCCTACGAGCAGTACTTC.

The rearrangement uses TRBV5-6 and TRBJ1-4, with D perhaps TRBD1 (5 bases). Trimming took off 3 bases at V and 0 bases at J, with 9 bases between the two ends. Germline assignment: CDR1 SGHDT and CDR2 YYEEEE. The CDR3 sequence is 15 residues long. CDR3 sequence reads: CASSSLGATNEKLFF. The CDR3 nucleotides read TGTGCCAGCAGCTCACTGGGGGCAACTAATGAAAAACTGTTTTTT.

The table lists this clone with a few counts. Additional DNA sequences in this sample encode the identical CDR3. The J gene is TRBJ2-2, the V gene TRBV6-2 or TRBV6-3; D is uncertain. Per the germline V gene, CDR1 is MNHEY and CDR2 is SVGEGT. The V and J ends lost 2 bases and 3 bases respectively, with 4 bases between them. The CDR3 totals 13 residues. The CDR3 sequence: CASSYRDTGELFF. In DNA form, the CDR3 reads TGTGCCAGCAGTTACAGGGACACCGGGGAGCTGTTTTTT.